A selection of T cell receptor beta chains follows, all from one sample in a study of CD8+CD57+ T cells in acquired aplastic anemia. Each CDR3 protein is one row after TCRdb ran MiXCR on the reads. Of over 200,000 distinct CDR3 sequences listed, roughly 55% are singletons. The sequenced sample consisted of sorted CD4+, CD8+, or CD8+CD57+ T cells (not recorded which) from PBMCs. These receptors all stem from a human donor in good health. Each CDR3 is given with its conserved first and last residue. D genes are given only for firm matches. Rows give clone size only sometimes, using once, few, many, or a class for an expanded clone.

clone size	V gene	J gene	D gene	CDR3 DNA	CDR3 protein
once	TRBV7-9	TRBJ2-7	TRBD1	TGTGCCAGCAGTTACCTGACAGGGGGAAGCGAGCAGTACTTC	CASSYLTGGSEQYF
NA	TRBV9	TRBJ2-1	NA	TGTGCCAGCAGCGTAGGGCCGTTAAATGAGCAGTTCTTC	CASSVGPLNEQFF
many	TRBV7-9	TRBJ1-2	NA	TGTGCCAGCAGCACCCCCCTGGGGATTCGGGGCCGCGGGGGTTACACCTTC	CASSTPLGIRGRGGYTF
NA	TRBV7-8	TRBJ1-1	NA	TGTGCCAGCAGGTTGGAAGGGAGCACTGAAGCTTTCTTT	CASRLEGSTEAFF
few	TRBV20-1	TRBJ2-7	NA	TGCAGTGCTAGTAATAGCGGTGGGACCTACGAGCAGTACTTC	CSASNSGGTYEQYF
NA	TRBV10-3	TRBJ2-5	NA	TGTGCCATCAGTGAGTCAGACTTCAGGGAACAAGAGACCCAGTACTTC	CAISESDFREQETQYF
NA	TRBV20-1	TRBJ2-4	NA	TGCAGTGCTAGAAAACCAGGGATAGCCAAAAACATTCAGTACTTC	CSARKPGIAKNIQYF
once	TRBV20-1	TRBJ1-5	TRBD1	TGCAGTGCGGGACAGGGTCGTGATCAGCCCCAGCATTTT	CSAGQGRDQPQHF
NA	TRBV7-2	TRBJ1-5	NA	TGTGCCAGCAGCTTAGTAGCCGAGATTCAGCCCCAGCATTTT	CASSLVAEIQPQHF
many	TRBV7-2	TRBJ2-7	NA	TGTGCCAGCAGCGACAATTTCGGGTCCTACGAGCAGTACTTC	CASSDNFGSYEQYF
many	TRBV6-1	TRBJ1-5	NA	TGTGCCAGCAGTGTTGTCAGGGGAGGACGCAATCAGCCCCAGCATTTT	CASSVVRGGRNQPQHF
few	TRBV27	TRBJ1-5	NA	TGTGCCAGCAGTTTATTCTCGGGACTTAGCAATCAGCCCCAGCATTTT	CASSLFSGLSNQPQHF
NA	TRBV6-1	TRBJ1-2	TRBD1	TGTGCCAGCAGCGACGGGACAGGGGTGAGCTATGGCTACACCTTC	CASSDGTGVSYGYTF
few	TRBV28	TRBJ2-7	TRBD1	TGTGCCAGCAGTCCCAGGGGGCCCTACGAGCAGTACTTC	CASSPRGPYEQYF
NA	TRBV15	TRBJ2-7	NA	TGTGCCACCAGCAGAGATTGGAGGGCAGGGGAGCAGTACTTC	CATSRDWRAGEQYF
NA	TRBV19	TRBJ2-7	TRBD1	TGTGCCAGTAGTCGAACCGGGACAGTCGGGTTTGGGCAGTACTTC	CASSRTGTVGFGQYF
NA	TRBV14	TRBJ2-7	TRBD2	TGTGCCAGCAGCCGCCAGGGACTAGCTTCAAGAGAGCAGTACTTC	CASSRQGLASREQYF
NA	TRBV7-9	TRBJ1-2	NA	TGTGCCAGCAGCTTGTTGCGACAGGCGCCCTATGGCTACACCTTC	CASSLLRQAPYGYTF
NA	TRBV7-9	TRBJ2-1	NA	TGTGCCAGCAGCTCGGGGATTAGCTCCTACAATGAGCAGTTCTTC	CASSSGISSYNEQFF
many	TRBV5-1	TRBJ2-3	NA	TGCGCCAGCAGCTTCTACGGCCTAATAAACACAGATACGCAGTATTTT	CASSFYGLINTDTQYF
many	TRBV6-5	TRBJ2-7	NA	TGTGCCAGCAGTTACGCGGGATACGCCTACGAGCAGTACTTC	CASSYAGYAYEQYF
NA	TRBV10-3	TRBJ2-3	NA	TGTGCCATCAGTGGCTCTACCACGGGAGATACGCAGTATTTT	CAISGSTTGDTQYF
NA	TRBV20-1	TRBJ2-2	NA	TGCAGTGCTAGAGAATCGAGGGGTCCGAACACCGGGGAGCTGTTTTTT	CSARESRGPNTGELFF
many	TRBV4-3	TRBJ2-1	TRBD2	TGCGCCAGCAGCCAATTGGCGGGGGGGGATTACAATGAGCAGTTCTTC	CASSQLAGGDYNEQFF
once	TRBV20-1	TRBJ1-3	NA	TGCAGTGCTAGAGTGGTTGCTGGAAACACCATATATTTT	CSARVVAGNTIYF
NA	TRBV7-8	TRBJ2-1	NA	TGTGCCAGCAGTGACTCGCTTTCCAGCGCCTACAATGAGCAGTTCTTC	CASSDSLSSAYNEQFF
NA	TRBV25-1	TRBJ1-1	NA	TGTGCCAGCAGTGAAAGGGCAGGGGCCCTTGGTGCTTTCTTT	CASSERAGALGAFF
few	TRBV15	TRBJ1-5	TRBD1	TGTGCCACCAGCAGGGACTCGACAGGGACCTATCAGCCCCAGCATTTT	CATSRDSTGTYQPQHF
once	TRBV7-9	TRBJ2-5	TRBD1	TGTGCCAGCAGCTTAGAGGGACAGGGTATGGAAGAGACCCAGTACTTC	CASSLEGQGMEETQYF
NA	TRBV20-1	TRBJ1-6	TRBD1	TGCAGTGCTAGCACAGGACAGGGGACTTCACCCCTCCACTTT	CSASTGQGTSPLHF
NA	TRBV24-1	TRBJ2-5	NA	TGTGCCACCAGTGATTTGAGGGGTGGAGAGACCCAGTACTTC	CATSDLRGGETQYF
many	TRBV10-1	TRBJ2-1	NA	TGCGCCAGCAGCGACCCTACCGGGCTATACAATGAGCAGTTCTTC	CASSDPTGLYNEQFF
NA	TRBV20-1	TRBJ2-1	TRBD2	TGCAGTGCTAGGGGGCTAGCGGGAGTAATGGAGTTCTTC	CSARGLAGVMEFF
NA	TRBV5-1	TRBJ1-5	TRBD1	TGCGCCAGCAGCAGTACAGGGGGGGACCAGCCCCAGCATTTT	CASSSTGGDQPQHF
few	TRBV20-1	TRBJ1-6	NA	TGCAGTGCTCCACAGGGTGTAAGCCTCCACTTT	CSAPQGVSLHF
few	TRBV7-9	TRBJ1-2	TRBD1	TGTGCCAGCAGCTTAGCCTACCTTCCGGGACAGGGGGAGTACTATGGCTACACCTTC	CASSLAYLPGQGEYYGYTF
many	TRBV6-6	TRBJ2-3	NA	TGTGCCAGCAGTTACAATGCGGCGGATACGCAGTATTTT	CASSYNAADTQYF
NA	TRBV20-1	TRBJ2-5	NA	TGCAGTGTAGTAGGGGGGGGCCAAGGGACCCAGTACTTC	CSVVGGGQGTQYF
NA	TRBV19	TRBJ2-7	NA	TGTGCCAGTAGTATGACGGCGCGAACCTACGAGCAGTACTTC	CASSMTARTYEQYF
NA	TRBV7-9	TRBJ2-1	TRBD2	TGTGCCAGCAGCCAACCGATGGGGACTAGCGGGTACAATGAGCAGTTCTTC	CASSQPMGTSGYNEQFF
NA	TRBV29-1	TRBJ2-3	NA	TGCAGCGTTGACCGGGCAACCACAGATACGCAGTATTTT	CSVDRATTDTQYF
few	TRBV7-3	TRBJ2-5	NA	TGTGCCAGCAGCCGGGGGGGGACAGGCCGGGAGACCCAGTACTTC	CASSRGGTGRETQYF
NA	TRBV7-9	TRBJ2-1	TRBD1	TGTGCCAGCAGCTTAGAATCGGGACAGAACAATGAGCAGTTCTTC	CASSLESGQNNEQFF
NA	TRBV6-1	TRBJ2-5	TRBD1	TGTGCCAGCAGATTCGGACAGGTCGGCGAGACCCAGTACTTC	CASRFGQVGETQYF
NA	TRBV20-1	TRBJ2-5	NA	TGCAGTGCCACGCTTTTGGGGGCTTATGAGACCCAGTACTTC	CSATLLGAYETQYF